The 30 T cell receptor beta chains reported below all come from one sample, sequenced in a study of Ad26.COV2.S vaccination and SARS-CoV-2 variants. Specified treatment: about 20 received Ad26.COV2.S at low or high dose, single or two shots; 5 received placebo; per-sample allocation not given. Sampling was done on day 63 after the first vaccine or placebo injection. Libraries were prepared by immunoSEQ multiplex PCR; TCRdb keeps only in-frame clonotypes and omits some of them. The repertoire holds hundreds of thousands of clones, roughly 90% seen once, with approximately 1.6% in the top ten. The material was peripheral blood, obtained in a trial of Ad26.COV2.S vaccine versus placebo. The receptors come from a person aged 18-65 years who received the Ad26.COV2.S COVID-19 vaccine or a placebo.

The V call is TRBV19, the J call TRBJ1-2, with D tentatively TRBD1 (6 bases). CDR3 length: 16 amino acids. CDR1 is LNHDA, CDR2 SQIVND, per germline (reference sequence). Deletions cut 7 bases from V and 0 bases from J, with 18 bases between. CDR3 amino acids: CASTPFGGQANYGYTF. The DNA for the CDR3 is TGTGCCAGTACGCCTTTTGGGGGCCAAGCTAACTATGGCTACACCTTC.

V gene TRBV5-6 combines with J gene TRBJ2-1; 8 bases line up with TRBD2. The CDR3 extends over 16 amino acids. Germline CDR1 and CDR2: SGHDT and YYEEEE. Unmatched junction bases numbered 8, after V lost 0 bases and J lost 6 bases. The CDR3: CASSLVSLAEGNEQFF. Here the CDR3 DNA reads TGTGCCAGCAGCTTGGTTTCACTAGCGGAGGGCAATGAGCAGTTCTTC.

As for this clone: A junction boundary mismatches the germline segment, possibly from a read error. The chain joins TRBV11-2 to TRBJ2-5, with 11 bases matching TRBD2. CDR1 and CDR2 (germline): SGHAT, FQNNGV. The CDR3 covers 16 residues. CDR3 bases: TGTGCCAGCAGGCCCCTTGGGGGACTAGCGGCCCTAATTCAAAACTTC. It specifies CASRPLGGLAALIQNF.

This chain connects TRBV7-9 to TRBJ1-1; D not resolved. V dropped 5 bases and J dropped 4 bases, with 8 bases sitting between them. The CDR3 length is 12 residues. The germline gives CDR1 SEHNR, CDR2 FQNEAQ (reference sequence). CDR3 nucleotide sequence: TGTGCCAGCAGCCCCTGGGCCACTGAAGCTTTCTTT. This codes for CASSPWATEAFF.

This sequence joins TRBV13 and TRBJ2-7, with 10 bases fitting TRBD2. The CDR3 loop spans 15 amino acids. V dropped 5 bases and J dropped 4; count of bases not matched to a gene: 8. Germline V CDR1 and CDR2: PRHDT, FYEKMQ (reference sequence). The CDR3 DNA reads TGTGCCAGCAGCGAATTAGCGGGGGGACCATACGAGCAGTACTTC. This translates into CASSELAGGPYEQYF.

This chain connects TRBV12-5 to TRBJ1-3; D call uncertain. With 0 bases removed from V and 6 bases from J, the gap between germline ends came to 12 bases. The CDR3 has 15 amino acids. Germline loops: CDR1 LGHNT, CDR2 FRNRAP. The CDR3 nucleotides are TGTGCTAGTGGTTTGGTGGCGGGTGGAGTAAACACCATATATTTT. It yields the protein CASGLVAGGVNTIYF.

The V gene is TRBV10-1, the J gene TRBJ1-4; D call uncertain. With 4 bases removed from V and 7 bases from J, the gap between germline ends came to 10 bases. The CDR3 has 13 residues. Germline V gene data show CDR1 as WNHNN and CDR2 as SYGVQD (reference sequence). In DNA, the CDR3 is TGCGCCAGCAGTGGTGATGTGGGTGAAAAACTGTTTTTT. Translating it yields CASSGDVGEKLFF.

CDR3 in amino acids: CASSYSSSSGEPQETQYF. CDR3 in DNA: TGTGCCAGCAGTTACTCGAGTTCTAGCGGGGAGCCCCAAGAGACCCAGTACTTC. The gene calls are TRBV6-2 or TRBV6-3 and TRBJ2-5; 9 bases map to TRBD2. Trimming took 0 bases from V and 1 from J; bases not matched to a gene: 9. The CDR3 totals 18 residues. Per germline, CDR1 MNHEY and CDR2 SVGEGT.

The chain links TRBV3-1 (or the pseudogene TRBV3-2) to TRBJ2-2; possible D gene TRBD1, 5 bases. V dropped 2 bases and J dropped 7 bases, with 23 bases sitting between them. Germline-derived CDR1 and CDR2 are LGHDT and YNNKEL (reference sequence). The CDR3 extends over 18 amino acids. The CDR3, as DNA: TGTGCCAGCAGCCAAACTCAGGGTATAATTCGACGGAACGGGGAGCTGTTTTTT. Translation: CASSQTQGIIRRNGELFF.

V is TRBV7-6 and J is TRBJ2-7; D is unresolved. This CDR3 has 14 amino acids. CDR1 SGHVS and CDR2 FNYEAQ come from the germline V gene. Trimming left V 1 base short and J 0 bases short, with 7 bases between. Written as DNA, the CDR3 is TGTGCCAGCAGCTTAGAGGGTTACTCCTACGAGCAGTACTTC. Its translation: CASSLEGYSYEQYF.

Turning to this clone: As the CDR3 is not closed by the conserved phenylalanine or tryptophan, this likely results from a read error. It is unclear where the CDR3 begins or ends on the DNA, so no DNA is shown, and the CDR3 is as TCRdb lists it. V gene TRBV4-3 combines with J gene TRBJ1-2. CDR1 LGHNA and CDR2 YSLEER come from the germline V gene. The CDR3 is 15 residues long, ends included. The CDR3 here is CASSQDRVYRSPIFI.

The rearrangement joins TRBV27 to TRBJ2-2, with TRBD1 identical over 8 bases. The CDR3 length is 16 residues. V gave up 4 bases and J gave up 2 bases; unmatched junction bases: 6. Germline V gene lookup returns CDR1 MNHEY and CDR2 SMNVEV (reference sequence). The CDR3 here is CASSSWTGPNTGELFF. The CDR3 DNA sequence: TGTGCCAGCAGTTCTTGGACAGGGCCCAACACCGGGGAGCTGTTTTTT.

The gene calls are TRBV11-3 and TRBJ2-1; a weak D match, TRBD2 (6 bases). The V gene's germline CDR1 is SGHNT and CDR2 YENEEA. The CDR3 sequence is 17 residues long. Trimming cost V 1 base and J 2 bases, with 15 bases left between them. The CDR3 loop reads CASSLGGVKGTYNEQFF. The DNA of the CDR3 is TGTGCCAGCAGCTTAGGCGGGGTCAAGGGGACCTACAATGAGCAGTTCTTC.

This sequence joins TRBV24-1 and TRBJ1-2; D not resolved. Germline V CDR1 and CDR2: KGHDR, SFDVKD. The CDR3 is made up of 11 amino acids. The germline V and J ends were trimmed by 2 bases and 6 bases, with 3 bases remaining between them. CDR3 region: CATSDWDGYTF. The DNA for the CDR3 is TGTGCCACCAGTGATTGGGATGGCTACACCTTC.

The rearrangement joins TRBV5-4 to TRBJ1-2; D might be TRBD1 (6 bases). CDR1 and CDR2 (germline): SGHNT, YYREEE (reference sequence). The CDR3 totals 13 residues. V was trimmed by 4 bases and J by 6 bases, leaving 13 bases between them. The CDR3 loop is CASSPDSWNGYTF. CDR3 bases: TGTGCCAGCAGCCCGGACAGCTGGAATGGCTACACCTTC.

This rearrangement joins TRBV18 to TRBJ2-3; TRBD2 aligns across 11 bases. V lost 9 bases to trimming and J lost 0 bases; unmatched junction nucleotides: 14. Germline assignment: CDR1 KGHSH and CDR2 LQKENI. There are 18 residues in the CDR3. CDR3 bases: TGTGCCAGTCGAAGCCTAGCGGGGGGCCCACCTAGCACAGATACGCAGTATTTT. It specifies CASRSLAGGPPSTDTQYF.

The genes are TRBV7-2 and TRBJ1-4; D might be TRBD1 (5 bases). V was cut by 0 bases and J by 2 bases, with 7 bases left in between. Germline V gene data show CDR1 as SGHTA and CDR2 as FQGNSA. The CDR3 covers 15 residues. DNA for the CDR3: TGTGCCAGCAGCTTAGCGGGGGGGACTAATGAAAAACTGTTTTTT. This codes for CASSLAGGTNEKLFF.

V gene TRBV5-4 combines with J gene TRBJ2-5; D gene uncertain. The CDR3 is 14 residues long. Trimming pared 1 base from V and 1 base from J, leaving 8 bases between. Germline V CDR1 and CDR2: SGHNT, YYREEE (reference sequence). The CDR3: CASSLSHSQETQYF. CDR3 coding DNA: TGTGCCAGCAGCTTGAGTCACAGCCAAGAGACCCAGTACTTC. The full variable domain, rest sourced from reference TRBV5-4 and TRBJ2-5, is ETGVTQSPTHLIKTRGQQVTLRCSSQSGHNTVSWYQQALGQGPQFIFQYYREEENGRGNFPPRFSGLQFPNYSSELNVNALELDDSALYLCASSLSHSQETQYFGPGTRLLVL.

The chain recombines TRBV18 with TRBJ2-7; 7 nucleotides match TRBD1. The CDR3 has 14 amino acids. The V gene end was trimmed by 8 bases and the J gene end by 3 bases; junction bases not matched to a gene: 10. Germline V lookup: CDR1 KGHSH, CDR2 LQKENI. CDR3 protein: CASQSTGTGYEQYF. The CDR3 DNA sequence: TGTGCCAGCCAGTCGACAGGGACGGGCTACGAGCAGTACTTC.

The chain couples TRBV7-2 to TRBJ2-5; the match to TRBD2 covers 14 bases. V trimming: 4 bases; J trimming: 3 bases; junction bases outside the gene matches: 7. CDR1 SGHTA and CDR2 FQGNSA come from the germline V gene. The CDR3 covers 17 residues. Here the CDR3 reads CASSYPGLAGAEETQYF. The CDR3 nucleotides are TGTGCCAGCAGCTATCCGGGACTAGCGGGGGCGGAAGAGACCCAGTACTTC. Variable domain in full (rest from reference TRBV7-2 and TRBJ2-5): GAGVSQSPSNKVTEKGKDVELRCDPISGHTALYWYRQSLGQGLEFLIYFQGNSAPDKSGLPSDRFSAERTGGSVSTLTIQRTQQEDSAVYLCASSYPGLAGAEETQYFGPGTRLLVL.

This chain links TRBV6-5 with TRBJ2-3; D is possibly TRBD1 (5 bases). Trimming took 0 bases from V and 14 from J, leaving 15 bases between them. This CDR3 is 13 amino acids long. Germline V gives CDR1 MNHEY, CDR2 SVGAGI. The CDR3 here is CASSYSRTTPGYF. The CDR3 DNA sequence: TGTGCCAGCAGTTACTCGAGGACAACCCCGGGGTATTTT.

The chain recombines TRBV6-6 with TRBJ1-2; D possibly corresponds to TRBD1 (6 bases). Looked up from germline, CDR1 is MNHNY and CDR2 is SVGAGI (reference sequence). Trimming stripped 4 bases from V and 8 bases from J, with 11 bases between. This CDR3 is built from 12 residues. The CDR3 reads CASSSGAFGYTF. The CDR3 coding sequence is TGTGCCAGCAGTTCAGGGGCCTTCGGCTACACCTTC.

This sequence joins TRBV9 and TRBJ1-6; D gene uncertain. The germline V gene encodes CDR1 SGDLS and CDR2 YYNGEE. Trimming pared 4 bases from V and 2 bases from J, leaving 7 bases between. The CDR3 spans 14 residues. CDR3 sequence reads: CASSPDPYNSPLHF. The CDR3 coding sequence is TGTGCCAGCAGCCCGGATCCCTATAATTCACCCCTCCACTTT.

The rearrangement uses TRBV27 and TRBJ2-3; D remains unclear. Germline CDR1 MNHEY, CDR2 SMNVEV (reference sequence). The CDR3 spans 14 residues. The V end was cut by 6 bases, the J end by 4 bases, with 14 bases between. In nucleotides, the CDR3 is TGTGCCAGCAGAATAACCTCCGCCGCAGATACGCAGTATTTT. It is translated as CASRITSAADTQYF.

The rearrangement uses TRBV5-4 and TRBJ2-5; 7 bases agree with TRBD1. Germline V CDR1 and CDR2: SGHNT, YYREEE (reference sequence). The length of the CDR3 is 15 residues. J gave up 5 bases and V 5 bases, and 12 bases lay outside the gene matches. The CDR3 sequence is CASRFTGAGSETQYF. The CDR3 bases are TGTGCCAGCAGGTTTACAGGGGCTGGAAGCGAGACCCAGTACTTC.

CDR3 protein: CSLLSGTQYF. DNA for the CDR3: TGCAGTCTTCTAAGCGGAACGCAGTATTTT. V usage is TRBV20-1 and J usage is TRBJ2-3; tentatively, D is TRBD2 (5 bases). The CDR3 sequence is 10 residues long. Germline V gives CDR1 DFQATT, CDR2 SNEGSKA (reference sequence). V lost 8 bases, J lost 9 bases, and 12 bases lay in between.

This clone was seen once. This sequence joins TRBV4-1 and TRBJ2-5; D assignment may be TRBD1 or TRBD2 (5 bases each). V dropped 1 base and J dropped 5 bases, with 11 bases sitting between them. CDR3 length equals 14 residues. Germline V gene sequence: CDR1 MGHRA, CDR2 YSYEKL. CDR3 residues: CASSQVEGIETQYF. DNA of the CDR3: TGCGCCAGCAGCCAAGTTGAGGGGATCGAGACCCAGTACTTC.

V and J are TRBV2 and TRBJ1-1; D is possibly TRBD1 (5 bases). The V gene's germline CDR1 is SNHLY and CDR2 FYNNEI. V was cut by 7 bases and J by 0 bases, with 9 bases left in between. This CDR3 region has 13 residues. This CDR3 reads CASNTGLNTEAFF. The DNA of the CDR3 is TGTGCCAGCAATACAGGCCTGAACACTGAAGCTTTCTTT.

The chain links TRBV13 to TRBJ1-2; the match to TRBD1 covers 9 bases. The V and J ends lost 0 bases and 1 base, in that order; junction bases with no gene match: 3. Per germline, CDR1 PRHDT and CDR2 FYEKMQ (reference sequence). There are 16 residues in the CDR3. CDR3 sequence reads: CASSLGGQGFNYGYTF. CDR3 in DNA: TGTGCCAGCAGCTTAGGCGGACAGGGGTTTAACTATGGCTACACCTTC.

The chain combines TRBV7-9 with TRBJ2-3, with D maybe TRBD2 (5 bases). V gave up 1 base and J gave up 3 bases, with 14 bases separating them. This CDR3 comprises 16 residues. CDR1 and CDR2 (germline): SEHNR, FQNEAQ (reference sequence). The DNA of the CDR3 is TGTGCCAGCAGCTTAGGATTCGGGGAAGGAACAGATACGCAGTATTTT. Protein product: CASSLGFGEGTDTQYF.